Included here is one T cell receptor beta chain sequence, with context. Its antigen is as yet unknown. Germline V lookup: CDR1 SGHKS, CDR2 YYEKEE (reference sequence). V was pared by 0 bases and J by 2 bases, with 7 bases between. This CDR3 region has 14 residues. This sample is part of a study of T-cell memory formation after mild COVID-19. Across the study: Among the donors, TCR clusters were largely specific to each donor. Study results and limitations: Second-wave clones reaching peak frequency on day 37 lacked confirmed SARS-CoV-2 specificity.

Sample barcodes and UMIs were carried by the TCR alpha and TCR beta cDNA libraries that 5'RACE generated with constant-segment primers. MiXCR was run by TCRdb on the 5' RACE reads, yielding one entry per CDR3 protein. The table lists fewer than 700,000 distinct CDR3 sequences, roughly 21% of them singletons. The chain combines TRBV5-5 with TRBJ2-3; no reliable D call. The sequence was obtained from an adult woman who had mild COVID-19 (a few samples of this study predate the infection). Cell type and time point are not known. Sequencing used PBMCs or a T cell subset sorted from them (not recorded which). CDR3 nucleotides: TGTGCCAGCAGCTTGGCCCAAGACACAGATACGCAGTATTTT. The encoded protein is CASSLAQDTDTQYF.